The 17 T cell receptor beta chains given below trace back to one sample, sequenced in a study of regulatory and conventional T cells in RAG deficiency. Genomic DNA came from blood conventional CD4+ T cells gated CD25-low CD127-high. Some clones are missing from TCRdb's copy, which holds only in-frame ones; the method was immunoSEQ multiplex PCR. Of about 46,000 clones in the sample, about nine tenths are singletons; the top ten hold about 0.54%. This sample also appeared in a second study, on regulatory T cells. As that study records: The primer mix had 52 TRBV and 13 TRBJ primers.

The source material was CD4+ effector T cells sorted from blood. The source of these receptors is a human donor in good health.

The chain joins TRBV29-1 to TRBJ2-5, with a tentative D call TRBD2 (6 bases). The DNA end is a closer match to TRBJ2-7, so the J assignment may be wrong. This CDR3 contains 13 residues. Germline CDR1 and CDR2: SQVTM and ANQGSEA. CDR3 region: CSVEGRAGYEQYF. CDR3 coding DNA: TGCAGCGTTGAGGGCAGGGCGGGATACGAGCAGTACTTC.

This clone occurred a few times. This rearrangement joins TRBV27 to TRBJ1-1, with TRBD1 matching over 7 bases. V was clipped by 6 bases and J by 5 bases; unmatched bases: 15. Germline V gene sequence: CDR1 MNHEY, CDR2 SMNVEV (reference sequence). The CDR3 is 16 residues long. CDR3 sequence reads: CASRRGAGGSLTEAFF. The CDR3, as DNA: TGTGCCAGCAGGCGCGGGGCAGGGGGATCTCTAACTGAAGCTTTCTTT.

The rearrangement uses TRBV5-1 and TRBJ2-5; TRBD1 matches 10 bases. The germline V gene encodes CDR1 SGHRS and CDR2 YFSETQ. Losses at the gene ends were 4 bases for V and 5 bases for J; bases not matched to a gene: 2. CDR3 length: 13 amino acids. The CDR3 DNA is TGCGCCAGCAGCCGGGACAGGGGCGAGACCCAGTACTTC. Its protein is CASSRDRGETQYF.

This chain links TRBV5-1 with TRBJ2-5, with D possibly TRBD1 on 6 matching bases. This CDR3 spans 12 amino acids. Per germline, CDR1 SGHRS and CDR2 YFSETQ. Trimming left V 5 bases short and J 5 bases short, with 10 bases between. CDR3: CASSQGWETQYF. DNA of the CDR3: TGCGCCAGCAGTCAGGGGTGGGAGACCCAGTACTTC.

This chain links TRBV28 with TRBJ2-1; D is possibly TRBD2 (6 bases). Germline CDR1 is MDHEN and CDR2 is SYDVKM. The CDR3 extends over 15 amino acids. The V end was cut by 7 bases, the J end by 3 bases, with 16 bases between. The DNA for the CDR3 is TGTGCCAGCACCTCCGCCGGGACTGTCTACAATGAGCAGTTCTTC. Translation gives CASTSAGTVYNEQFF.

This chain uses TRBV28 with TRBJ1-4; no clear D gene. The germline V gene has CDR1 MDHEN and CDR2 SYDVKM. The CDR3 is made up of 17 amino acids. V lost 6 bases and J 7 bases, leaving 24 bases between the germline ends. CDR3 bases: TGTGCCAGCAGCTCAACCCTCAAGAACCCAGTGGGTGAAAAACTGTTTTTT. This sequence encodes CASSSTLKNPVGEKLFF.

The V and J genes are TRBV5-1 and TRBJ1-1, with D possibly matching TRBD1 (5 bases). The CDR3 covers 14 residues. Trimming took 7 bases from V and 2 from J, leaving 15 bases between them. Looked up from germline, CDR1 is SGHRS and CDR2 is YFSETQ. For the CDR3, the DNA is TGCGCCAGCGGCGGGGGAGTCTCCAACACTGAAGCTTTCTTT. As protein: CASGGGVSNTEAFF.

The gene calls are TRBV10-2 and TRBJ2-5; 8 bases line up with TRBD1. The CDR3 sequence is 13 residues long. V was pared by 6 bases and J by 3 bases, with 3 bases of the junction left unmatched. Germline CDR1 and CDR2: WSHSY and SAAADI. CDR3 protein: CASREQGEETQYF. DNA for the CDR3: TGCGCCAGCAGGGAACAGGGGGAAGAGACCCAGTACTTC.

The chain employs TRBV9 and TRBJ1-1; no reliable D call. V was clipped by 0 bases and J by 1 base, with 10 bases between them. Germline CDR1 reads SGDLS; CDR2 reads YYNGEE. This CDR3 is built from 15 residues. The CDR3 protein is CASSVATGRNTEAFF. The CDR3 coding sequence is TGTGCCAGCAGCGTAGCTACGGGAAGGAACACTGAAGCTTTCTTT.

The V gene is TRBV25-1, the J gene TRBJ1-1, with D unclear. The CDR3 is 17 residues long. V lost 1 base and J lost 1, with 16 bases in between. Germline V gives CDR1 MGHDK, CDR2 SYGVNS. CDR3: CASSESWSWGRNTEAFF. The CDR3 bases are TGTGCCAGCAGTGAATCCTGGTCTTGGGGAAGGAACACTGAAGCTTTCTTT.

This clone came up a few times. This CDR3 is also generated by other DNA sequences in the sample. V is TRBV28 and J is TRBJ1-2; 7 bases align to TRBD1. The trim removed 3 bases at V and 2 bases at J, leaving 0 bases unmatched. The CDR3 length is 13 residues. Germline assignment: CDR1 MDHEN and CDR2 SYDVKM. The CDR3 bases are TGTGCCAGCAGTTTGACAGGGAACTATGGCTACACCTTC. This encodes CASSLTGNYGYTF.

The chain is built from TRBV6-1 and TRBJ1-1, with D tentatively TRBD1 (6 bases). Germline-derived CDR1 and CDR2 are MNHNS and SASEGT. The CDR3 consists of 13 residues. V dropped 6 bases and J dropped 1 base, with 9 bases sitting between them. The CDR3 is CASSMTGNTEAFF. For the CDR3, the DNA is TGTGCCAGCAGCATGACAGGGAACACTGAAGCTTTCTTT.

The chain couples TRBV27 to TRBJ2-1, with D perhaps given as TRBD1 or TRBD2 (5 bases each). Per the germline V gene, CDR1 is MNHEY and CDR2 is SMNVEV (reference sequence). The CDR3 totals 15 residues. Trimming took 1 base from V and 6 from J, leaving 13 bases between them. CDR3: CASSLLQAGVNEQFF. The CDR3 coding sequence is TGTGCCAGCAGTTTATTACAGGCCGGGGTCAATGAGCAGTTCTTC.

The chain couples TRBV27 to TRBJ2-1; TRBD2 agrees at 11 bases. Germline CDR1 reads MNHEY; CDR2 reads SMNVEV (reference sequence). CDR3 length: 15 amino acids. V trimming: 6 bases; J trimming: 6 bases; junction bases outside the gene matches: 7. The chain's CDR3 is CASRTGTSGANEQFF. In DNA, the CDR3 is TGTGCCAGCAGAACCGGGACTAGCGGAGCCAATGAGCAGTTCTTC.

The chain is built from TRBV7-8 and TRBJ2-7; weak D call: TRBD1 (6 bases). Trimming pared 4 bases from V and 4 bases from J, leaving 14 bases between. The CDR3 is 14 amino acids. Germline CDR1 SGHVS, CDR2 FQNEAQ. The DNA for the CDR3 is TGTGCCAGCAGCTCCGCTACAGGGAAATACGAGCAGTACTTC. Translating gives CASSSATGKYEQYF.

The V gene is TRBV28, the J gene TRBJ2-7, with 8 positions matching TRBD1. Per the germline V gene, CDR1 is MDHEN and CDR2 is SYDVKM. This CDR3 region has 16 residues. J lost 2 bases, V lost 6 bases, and 12 bases had no gene match. Here the CDR3 reads CASRSHGTGLAYEQYF. Here the CDR3 DNA reads TGTGCCAGCAGATCGCACGGGACAGGATTGGCCTACGAGCAGTACTTC.

This clone was observed a few times. The V gene is TRBV6-4, the J gene TRBJ2-1; 7 bases agree with TRBD2. J gave up 13 bases and V 10 bases, and 10 bases lay outside the gene matches. Germline V gene data show CDR1 as MRHNA and CDR2 as SNTAGT. The CDR3 has 11 residues. The CDR3 DNA sequence: TGTGCCACCCGGCTAGGGACTAATCAGTTCTTC. Amino acids: CATRLGTNQFF.